This is a list of T cell receptor beta chains from one sample in a study of blood T cell repertoires in COVID-19. Using immunoSEQ multiplex PCR, the repertoire was profiled, and TCRdb retains in-frame clones only, with some absent. The table includes approximately 250,000 clones, around nine tenths detected once. Sample: peripheral blood. The receptors were gathered from a woman aged 55-70 years who had recovered from COVID-19. Each CDR3 is given with its conserved first and last residue. D genes are given only for firm matches. Expanded clones are given a class, and other clones once, few, many or no size at all.

V: TRBV7-2
J: TRBJ1-5
size: .
D: .
CDR3: CASSFGYSNQPQHF
DNA: TGTGCCAGCAGCTTCGGTTATAGCAATCAGCCCCAGCATTTT

V: TRBV4-1
J: TRBJ2-1
size: .
D: TRBD2
CDR3: CASSQAESGGARNEQFF
DNA: TGCGCCAGCAGCCAAGCTGAAAGCGGGGGGGCCCGTAATGAGCAGTTCTTC

V: TRBV29-1
J: TRBJ1-5
size: .
D: .
CDR3: CSVGDTDQPQHF
DNA: TGCAGCGTGGGGGACACTGATCAGCCCCAGCATTTT

V: TRBV19
J: TRBJ2-7
size: .
D: TRBD1
CDR3: CASSMGQPPFTYEQYF
DNA: TGTGCCAGTAGTATGGGACAGCCTCCTTTCACCTACGAGCAGTACTTC

V: TRBV11-3
J: TRBJ2-3
size: few
D: TRBD2
CDR3: CASSLGVGGGTDTQYF
DNA: TGTGCCAGCAGCTTAGGAGTAGGCGGGGGAACAGATACGCAGTATTTT

V: TRBV12-5
J: TRBJ2-2
size: .
D: TRBD1
CDR3: CASGLVPTGGDTGELFF
DNA: TGTGCTAGTGGTTTGGTTCCGACAGGGGGAGACACCGGGGAGCTGTTTTTT

V: TRBV5-4
J: TRBJ2-3
size: once
D: .
CDR3: CASSSGPGSRVADTQYF
DNA: TGTGCCAGCAGCTCCGGCCCCGGGAGCAGGGTTGCAGATACGCAGTATTTT

V: TRBV10-3
J: TRBJ1-3
size: few
D: .
CDR3: CAIKTDLSGNTIYF
DNA: TGTGCCATTAAGACAGACCTCTCTGGAAACACCATATATTTT

V: TRBV20-1
J: TRBJ2-3
size: .
D: TRBD2
CDR3: CSASFGGARTDTQYF
DNA: TGCAGTGCTAGTTTCGGGGGGGCCCGCACAGATACGCAGTATTTT

V: TRBV5-1
J: TRBJ2-2
size: .
D: .
CDR3: CASSLMAGPTGELFF
DNA: TGCGCCAGCAGCTTGATGGCGGGCCCGACCGGGGAGCTGTTTTTT

V: TRBV2
J: TRBJ1-5
size: .
D: TRBD1
CDR3: CASSGETGHFSNQPQHF
DNA: TGTGCCAGCAGTGGGGAGACAGGGCACTTTAGCAATCAGCCCCAGCATTTT

V: TRBV27
J: TRBJ2-7
size: .
D: TRBD1
CDR3: CASSPRQGAYYEQYF
DNA: TGTGCCAGCAGTCCAAGACAGGGTGCTTACTACGAGCAGTACTTC

V: TRBV5-4
J: TRBJ1-5
size: once
D: .
CDR3: CASSLESQPQHF
DNA: TGTGCCAGCAGCTTGGAAAGCCAGCCCCAGCATTTT

V: TRBV5-1
J: TRBJ2-5
size: .
D: .
CDR3: CASVSVEGFQETQYF
DNA: TGCGCCAGCGTGTCCGTGGAGGGATTCCAAGAGACCCAGTACTTC

V: TRBV7-3
J: TRBJ1-2
size: .
D: .
CDR3: CASSLSSGSNYGYTF
DNA: TGTGCCAGCAGCTTAAGTTCCGGGAGTAACTATGGCTACACCTTC

V: TRBV5-1
J: TRBJ1-1
size: few
D: .
CDR3: CASSPTGNTEAFF
DNA: TGCGCCAGCAGCCCGACAGGAAACACTGAAGCTTTCTTT

V: TRBV6-5
J: TRBJ1-1
size: .
D: TRBD1
CDR3: CASRMDRGTQAFF
DNA: TGTGCCAGCAGGATGGACAGGGGTACACAAGCTTTCTTT

V: TRBV6-2/TRBV6-3
J: TRBJ1-4
size: .
D: TRBD1
CDR3: CASSYLGQVNEKLFF
DNA: TGTGCCAGCAGTTACTTGGGACAGGTTAATGAAAAACTGTTTTTT

V: TRBV24-1
J: TRBJ2-2
size: once
D: .
CDR3: CATSDEQGKLFF
DNA: TGTGCCACCAGTGATGAACAGGGAAAGCTGTTTTTT

V: TRBV2
J: TRBJ1-6
size: .
D: .
CDR3: CASHQETVTNSPLHF
DNA: TGTGCCAGCCACCAGGAGACAGTGACTAATTCACCCCTCCACTTT

V: TRBV3-1/TRBV3-2
J: TRBJ2-1
size: .
D: .
CDR3: CASSHPGGPGNEQFF
DNA: TGTGCCAGCAGCCACCCGGGGGGCCCAGGGAATGAGCAGTTCTTC

V: TRBV24-1
J: TRBJ1-2
size: .
D: TRBD1
CDR3: CATSDTPAGGYGYTF
DNA: TGTGCCACCAGTGACACCCCAGCAGGGGGCTATGGCTACACCTTC

V: TRBV4-1
J: TRBJ2-3
size: .
D: TRBD2
CDR3: CASSTRLATSTDTQYF
DNA: TGCGCCAGCAGCACTCGACTAGCGACTAGCACAGATACGCAGTATTTT

V: TRBV18
J: TRBJ1-6
size: .
D: .
CDR3: CASSPYVLGDSPLHF
DNA: TGTGCCAGCTCACCCTACGTTCTAGGGGATTCACCCCTCCACTTT

V: TRBV7-3
J: TRBJ2-1
size: .
D: TRBD1
CDR3: CASSPRGTGSINEQFF
DNA: TGTGCCAGCAGCCCACGGGGGACAGGGAGTATCAATGAGCAGTTCTTC

V: TRBV5-6
J: TRBJ2-1
size: .
D: .
CDR3: CASSRQGYNEQFF
DNA: TGTGCCAGCAGCCGCCAGGGTTACAATGAGCAGTTCTTC

V: TRBV18
J: TRBJ1-5
size: once
D: TRBD1
CDR3: CASSRAGTGSNQPQHF
DNA: TGTGCCAGCTCACGAGCCGGGACAGGGAGCAATCAGCCCCAGCATTTT

V: TRBV15
J: TRBJ1-2
size: once
D: .
CDR3: CATSRDLRARGYGYTF
DNA: TGTGCCACCAGCAGAGATTTAAGGGCCCGGGGCTATGGCTACACCTTC

V: TRBV27
J: TRBJ1-5
size: .
D: TRBD1
CDR3: CASSHWTGYSNQPQHF
DNA: TGTGCCAGCAGTCATTGGACAGGGTATAGCAATCAGCCCCAGCATTTT

V: TRBV6-6
J: TRBJ2-1
size: .
D: TRBD1
CDR3: CASSSGTGGLDEQFF
DNA: TGTGCCAGCAGTTCCGGGACAGGTGGTCTCGATGAGCAGTTCTTC

V: TRBV2
J: TRBJ1-4
size: .
D: .
CDR3: CASSVEGVVEKLFF
DNA: TGTGCCAGCAGTGTGGAAGGGGTGGTTGAAAAACTGTTTTTT

V: TRBV11-2
J: TRBJ2-7
size: .
D: TRBD2
CDR3: CASSYAGGVYEQYF
DNA: TGTGCCAGCAGCTACGCGGGAGGGGTCTACGAGCAGTACTTC

V: TRBV20-1
J: TRBJ1-6
size: .
D: .
CDR3: CSASSVVDNSPLHF
DNA: TGCAGTGCTAGTAGTGTTGTAGATAATTCACCCCTCCACTTT

V: TRBV24-1
J: TRBJ2-3
size: .
D: TRBD1
CDR3: CATRGQGGPDTQYF
DNA: TGTGCCACCCGAGGACAGGGGGGCCCAGATACGCAGTATTTT

V: TRBV11-2
J: TRBJ2-7
size: .
D: TRBD1
CDR3: CASSLDVGQVRNEQYF
DNA: TGTGCCAGCAGCTTAGATGTGGGACAGGTTCGCAACGAGCAGTACTTC

V: TRBV5-1
J: TRBJ2-2
size: .
D: .
CDR3: CASSLGQGGELFF
DNA: TGCGCCAGCAGCTTAGGCCAGGGCGGGGAGCTGTTTTTT

V: TRBV29-1
J: TRBJ2-3
size: .
D: TRBD2
CDR3: CSVQRGGTDTQYF
DNA: TGCAGCGTTCAGCGGGGGGGTACAGATACGCAGTATTTT

V: TRBV24-1
J: TRBJ2-5
size: .
D: .
CDR3: CATSDSSGGVAETQYF
DNA: TGTGCCACCAGTGATTCGTCAGGCGGGGTTGCAGAGACCCAGTACTTC

V: TRBV20-1
J: TRBJ2-7
size: .
D: .
CDR3: CSAAPSYEQYF
DNA: TGCAGTGCTGCGCCATCCTACGAGCAGTACTTC

V: TRBV14
J: TRBJ2-5
size: .
D: .
CDR3: CASRSGPLETQYF
DNA: TGTGCCAGCAGATCAGGGCCCTTAGAGACCCAGTACTTC

V: TRBV6-4
J: TRBJ2-1
size: once
D: TRBD2
CDR3: CASSALSGGYNEQFF
DNA: TGTGCCAGCAGCGCCCTAAGCGGGGGGTACAATGAGCAGTTCTTC